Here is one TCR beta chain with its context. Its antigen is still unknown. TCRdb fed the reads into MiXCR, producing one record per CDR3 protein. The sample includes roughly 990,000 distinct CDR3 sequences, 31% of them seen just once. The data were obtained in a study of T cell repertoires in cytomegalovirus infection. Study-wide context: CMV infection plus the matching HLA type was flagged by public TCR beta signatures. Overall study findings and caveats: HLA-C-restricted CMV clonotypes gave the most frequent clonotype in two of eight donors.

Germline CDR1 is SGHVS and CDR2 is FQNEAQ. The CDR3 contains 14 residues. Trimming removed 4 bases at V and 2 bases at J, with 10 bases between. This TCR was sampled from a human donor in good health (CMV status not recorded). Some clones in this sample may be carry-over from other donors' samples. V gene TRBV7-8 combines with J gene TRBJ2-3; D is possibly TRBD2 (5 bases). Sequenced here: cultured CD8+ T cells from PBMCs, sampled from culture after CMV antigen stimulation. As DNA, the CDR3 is TGTGCCAGCAGCTCCGGACGGGACACAGATACGCAGTATTTT. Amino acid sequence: CASSSGRDTDTQYF.